The source of this T cell receptor beta chain is a study of regulatory T cells in long-lasting Graves disease. Notes on the study in general: Persistent patients shared more public clonotypes (roughly 3,000) than newly diagnosed patients (approximately 1,000).

As for this clonotype: Its target is not known.

As for time point: persistent/refractory GD, antithyroid drugs over 5 years with positive TRAb. Extracted PBMC RNA gave rise to the TCR library. Building the TCR beta libraries relied on iRepertoire HTBI primers, and CDR3 regions underwent Arm-PCR. Each CDR3 protein is one row after TCRdb ran MiXCR on the multiplex PCR reads. The table shows more than 300,000 distinct CDR3 sequences, with roughly 23% occurring only once. The CDR3 covers 15 residues. J gave up 14 bases and V 0 bases, and 6 bases lay outside the gene matches. Germline CDR1 reads SGHRS; CDR2 reads YFSETQ. This chain joins TRBV5-1 and TRBJ2-6, with 12 bases lining up with TRBD1. The sequence came from a woman aged 40 to 50 with Graves disease. The specimen comprised peripheral blood mononuclear cells (PBMCs), sampled when the disease was refractory, from a patient treated with antithyroid drugs. This CDR3 is CASSLAPGQGAILTF. The CDR3 DNA sequence: TGCGCCAGCAGCTTGGCCCCGGGACAGGGGGCGATCCTGACTTTC. Complete variable domain (other parts from reference TRBV5-1 and TRBJ2-6): KAGVTQTPRYLIKTRGQQVTLSCSPISGHRSVSWYQQTPGQGLQFLFEYFSETQRNKGNFPGRFSGRQFSNSRSEMNVSTLELGDSALYLCASSLAPGQGAILTFGAGSRLTVL.